This T cell receptor beta chain came from a study of B cell selection in AIRE deficiency. Study results and limitations: Healthy Tconv contained about 37% of shared healthy Treg sequences; only TCRbeta sequenced. Of 3,000 to 4,500 shared Treg TCRbeta sequences, about 30% were healthy-only, about 8.6% patient-only.

Libraries were prepared by immunoSEQ multiplex PCR; TCRdb keeps only in-frame clonotypes and omits some of them. Altogether approximately 14,000 clones are present, under 95% being singletons, with the ten largest covering around 1.1%. Germline values: CDR1 SGHTA, CDR2 FQGNSA. J gave up 7 bases and V 2 bases, and 6 bases lay outside the gene matches. The CDR3 runs 16 residues. Sorted regulatory T cells were CD4-positive, CD25-high and CD127-low or negative. With respect to this clone: Its target is not known.

Sequencing was performed on Tregs sorted from PBMCs. The chain has TRBV7-2 and TRBJ1-6, with 9 bases aligning to TRBD1. The TCR originated in a human donor with AIRE deficiency. The CDR3 bases are TGTGCCAGCAGCTTACGCCAGACAGGGGGGAATTCACCCCTCCACTTT. It specifies CASSLRQTGGNSPLHF.